The T cell receptor beta chain under discussion was sequenced for a study of T cell responses to AZD1222 COVID-19 vaccine. Study findings and constraints: Spike-specific TCR repertoires showed rising breadth and depth after two AZD1222 doses. Mapped onto spike, vaccine-associated CD4 TCRs spanned it and were dominant at 160-218 and 743-854. Nearly half of spike-specific TCRs reportedly target variant regions that are unmutated in the B.1.351 and B.1.1.7 variants.

Some clones are missing from TCRdb's copy, which holds only in-frame ones; the method was immunoSEQ multiplex PCR. The sample records 150,000 or so clones, 85% to 95% being singletons. The germline CDR1 and CDR2 sequences are SGHNT and YYREEE (reference sequence). V lost 4 bases to trimming and J lost 9 bases; unmatched junction nucleotides: 14. The length of the CDR3 is 15 residues. This clone was picked up one time. Antigen unknown. The clonotype originates from an adult in good health. This chain uses TRBV5-4 with TRBJ2-7, with 9 bases fitting TRBD1. The specimen comprised peripheral blood, sampled on day 0 of AZD1222 vaccination. The CDR3 reads CASSVPGQGSSGQYF. Written as DNA, the CDR3 is TGTGCCAGCAGCGTACCGGGACAGGGATCTTCCGGGCAGTACTTC.